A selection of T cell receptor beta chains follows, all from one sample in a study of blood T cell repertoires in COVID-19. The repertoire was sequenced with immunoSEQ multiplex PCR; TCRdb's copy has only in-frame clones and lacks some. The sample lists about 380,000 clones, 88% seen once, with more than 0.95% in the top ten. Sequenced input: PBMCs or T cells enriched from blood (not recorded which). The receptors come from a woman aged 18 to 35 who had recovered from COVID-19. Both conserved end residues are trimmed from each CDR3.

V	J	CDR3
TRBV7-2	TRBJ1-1	ASSGAGGTEAF
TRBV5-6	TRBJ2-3	ASSLLAGVTDTQY
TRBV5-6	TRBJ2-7	ASSRDRAGSYEQY
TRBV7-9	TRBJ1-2	ASSLVAAMDYGYT
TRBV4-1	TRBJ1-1	ASSHPGQLNTEAF
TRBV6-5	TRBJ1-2	ASSSNRGLIYGYT
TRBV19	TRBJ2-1	ASSIDGSRTYNEQF
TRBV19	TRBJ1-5	ASGSGTGYQPQH
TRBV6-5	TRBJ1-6	ASSPDSTGSPLH
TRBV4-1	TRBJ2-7	ASSQLAVLYEQY
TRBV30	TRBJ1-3	AWSPSRDFSGNTIY
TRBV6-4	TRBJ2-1	ASSEQGAANEQF
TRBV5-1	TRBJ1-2	ASSLAPRSGYGYT
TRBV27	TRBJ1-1	ASRFRASSNTEAF
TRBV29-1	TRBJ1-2	SAADRANYGYT
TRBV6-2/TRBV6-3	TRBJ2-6	ASSSPVSGANVLT
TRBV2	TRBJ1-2	ASRDRGQGYT
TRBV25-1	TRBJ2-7	ASSVQGSYEQY
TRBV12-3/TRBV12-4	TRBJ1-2	ASSPNAHGYT
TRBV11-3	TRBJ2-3	ASSFSVIAGKDTQY
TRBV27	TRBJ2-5	ASSPGLAGSQETQY
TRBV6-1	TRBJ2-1	ASSEAQGTYNEQF
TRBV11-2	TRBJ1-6	ASSFLFVGTASPLH
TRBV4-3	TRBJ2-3	ASSQELAGRANPTDTQY
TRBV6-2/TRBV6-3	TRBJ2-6	ASSRAPPTGANVLT
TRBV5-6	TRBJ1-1	ASNLPGKSGNTEAF
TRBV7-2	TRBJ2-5	ASSLPSGGGGETQY
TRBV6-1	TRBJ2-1	ASSELGWEGNEQF
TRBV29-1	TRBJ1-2	SVEGQTYGYT
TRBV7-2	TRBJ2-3	ASSQSGGAPSDTQY
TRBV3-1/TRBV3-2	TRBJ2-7	ASSQRLAGLRHEQY
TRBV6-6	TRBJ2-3	ASSPPGITMGPDTQY
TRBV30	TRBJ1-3	AWAQTGSSGNTIY
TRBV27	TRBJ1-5	ASSLTYLRGKGNQPQH
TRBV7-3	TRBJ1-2	ASSPRGQGRDGYT
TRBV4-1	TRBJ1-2	ASSQPEGQRYGYT
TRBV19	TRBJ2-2	ASSGTGNTGELF
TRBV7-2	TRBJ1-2	ASSRPPATDGYT
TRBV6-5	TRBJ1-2	ASMLPNYGYT
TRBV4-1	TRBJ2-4	ASSQSGGLTKNIQY
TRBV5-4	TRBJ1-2	ASSSAQGEGYT
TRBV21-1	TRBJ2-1	ASSKERTSGYDNEQF
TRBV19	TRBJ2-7	ASSTGPYEQY
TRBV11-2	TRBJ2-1	ASGSRSAGLYNEQF
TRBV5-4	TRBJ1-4	ASSKDRADEKLF
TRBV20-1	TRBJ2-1	SASKGNHEQF
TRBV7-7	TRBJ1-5	ASSLRGGVSEQPQH
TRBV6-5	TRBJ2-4	ASSYSSAKNIQY
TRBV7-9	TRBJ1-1	ASSLQGLGTEAF
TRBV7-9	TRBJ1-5	ASSPDRTGRNQPQH
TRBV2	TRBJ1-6	ASKDSIPLH
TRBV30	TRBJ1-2	AWTPQGDGYT
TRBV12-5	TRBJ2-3	ASGLVRGLSGGRTDTQY
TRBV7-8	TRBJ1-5	ASSPDRPDQPQH
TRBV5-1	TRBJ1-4	ASSLQGAPNEKLF
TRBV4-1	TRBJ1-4	ASSYYGRSPTKLGANEKLF
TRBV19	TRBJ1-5	ASSGKTGSNQPQH